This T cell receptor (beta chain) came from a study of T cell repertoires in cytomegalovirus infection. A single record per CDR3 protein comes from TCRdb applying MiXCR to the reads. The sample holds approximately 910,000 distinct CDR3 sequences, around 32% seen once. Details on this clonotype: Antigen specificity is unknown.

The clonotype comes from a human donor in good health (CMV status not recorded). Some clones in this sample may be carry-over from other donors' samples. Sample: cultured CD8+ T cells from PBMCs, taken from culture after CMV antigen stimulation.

The CDR3 coding sequence is TGTGCTAGCGGACTGACAGGGTGGGAGACCCAGTACTTC. Translating gives CASGLTGWETQYF. This chain joins TRBV7-6 and TRBJ2-5; the D gene is possibly TRBD1 (7 bases). CDR3 size: 13 residues. Germline CDR1 SGHVS, CDR2 FNYEAQ.